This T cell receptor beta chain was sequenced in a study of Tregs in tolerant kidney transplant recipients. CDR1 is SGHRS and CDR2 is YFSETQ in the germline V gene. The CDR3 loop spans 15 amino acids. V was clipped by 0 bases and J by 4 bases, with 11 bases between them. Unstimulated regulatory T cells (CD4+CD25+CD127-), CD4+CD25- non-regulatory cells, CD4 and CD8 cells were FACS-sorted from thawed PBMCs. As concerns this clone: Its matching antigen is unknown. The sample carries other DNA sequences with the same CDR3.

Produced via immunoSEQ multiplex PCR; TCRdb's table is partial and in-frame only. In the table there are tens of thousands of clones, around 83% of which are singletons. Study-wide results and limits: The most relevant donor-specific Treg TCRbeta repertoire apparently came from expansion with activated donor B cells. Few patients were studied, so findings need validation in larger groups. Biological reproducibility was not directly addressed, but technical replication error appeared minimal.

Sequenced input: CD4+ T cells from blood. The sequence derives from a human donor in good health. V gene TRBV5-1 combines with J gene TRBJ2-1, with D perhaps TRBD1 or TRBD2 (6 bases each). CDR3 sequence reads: CASSLEGGTYNEQFF. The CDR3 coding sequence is TGCGCCAGCAGCTTGGAGGGGGGAACATACAATGAGCAGTTCTTC.